These 30 T cell receptor beta chains were sequenced from one sample in a study of blood T cell repertoires in COVID-19. Repertoires were generated with immunoSEQ multiplex PCR, while TCRdb's copy carries only in-frame clones and drops some. This sample has 300,000 to 400,000 clones, with 80% to 90% found just once. Specimen: PBMCs or T cells enriched from blood (not recorded which). These receptors were taken from a young man who had recovered from COVID-19.

The V and J genes are TRBV4-3 and TRBJ2-3; 8 bases align to TRBD2. Germline V gene data show CDR1 as LGHNA and CDR2 as YSLEER. Trimming cost V 2 bases and J 14 bases; bases outside gene matches: 12. The CDR3 runs to 14 residues. CDR3 in DNA: TGCGCCAGCAGCCAATCAAGGACTAGCATCGATTGGTATTTT. Translating it yields CASSQSRTSIDWYF.

This chain links TRBV28 with TRBJ1-6; possible D gene TRBD1, 5 bases. Trimming removed 11 bases at V and 10 bases at J, with 6 bases between. The CDR3 covers 9 residues. Germline loops: CDR1 MDHEN, CDR2 SYDVKM. CDR3 protein: CAGGSPLHF. DNA of the CDR3: TGTGCCGGGGGGTCACCCCTCCACTTT.

As concerns this clone: The sample carries other DNA sequences with the same CDR3. The chain joins TRBV27 to TRBJ2-1, with 12 bases matching TRBD2. CDR3 length: 14 residues. Germline CDR1 and CDR2: MNHEY and SMNVEV (reference sequence). V lost 3 bases to trimming and J lost 8 bases; unmatched junction nucleotides: 2. The CDR3 region is CASSLTSGSYEQFF. As DNA, the CDR3 is TGTGCCAGCAGTTTGACTAGCGGGAGCTATGAGCAGTTCTTC.

This clone was seen only once. This sequence joins TRBV5-4 and TRBJ2-2; possibly TRBD1 for D (5 bases). The CDR3 covers 14 residues. V gave up 0 bases and J gave up 5 bases, with 8 bases separating them. Germline V gives CDR1 SGHNT, CDR2 YYREEE (reference sequence). In DNA, the CDR3 is TGTGCCAGCAGCTTGGTAGGGGCGACCGGGGAGCTGTTTTTT. It encodes CASSLVGATGELFF.

The rearrangement joins TRBV12-5 to TRBJ2-7, with 13 nucleotides matching TRBD2. The CDR3 runs to 17 residues. The germline gives CDR1 LGHNT, CDR2 FRNRAP. The V gene end was trimmed by 4 bases and the J gene end by 2 bases; junction bases not matched to a gene: 8. This CDR3 is CASGYTSGRATTYEQYF. CDR3 in DNA: TGTGCTAGTGGTTACACTAGCGGGAGGGCCACCACCTACGAGCAGTACTTC.

The rearrangement links TRBV15 to TRBJ2-7, with TRBD2 matching 8 bases. CDR3 size: 15 residues. CDR1 LNHNV and CDR2 YYDKDF come from the germline V gene (reference sequence). Germline trimming cut 3 bases from V and 1 base from J; bases unmatched to any gene: 5. The CDR3 DNA reads as TGTGCCACCAGCAGCCTCAGCGGGGGTTCCTACGAGCAGTACTTC. Amino acid sequence: CATSSLSGGSYEQYF. Using reference TRBV15 and TRBJ2-7 for the parts outside the CDR3, the full variable domain is DAMVIQNPRYQVTQFGKPVTLSCSQTLNHNVMYWYQQKSSQAPKLLFHYYDKDFNNEADTPDNFQSRRPNTSFCFLDIRSPGLGDTAMYLCATSSLSGGSYEQYFGPGTRLTVT.

The rearrangement uses TRBV7-2 and TRBJ2-7, with 7 bases lining up with TRBD1. The CDR3 spans 14 residues. The J segment lost 6 bases and the V segment lost 5 bases, leaving 10 bases of the junction unmatched. Germline V CDR1 and CDR2: SGHTA, FQGNSA. CDR3 residues: CASSHRQGRGEQYF. CDR3 DNA: TGTGCCAGCAGCCACAGACAGGGTCGGGGCGAGCAGTACTTC.

DNA for the CDR3: TGTGCCAGCAGTTTTCTCGGGGGGGGCGAGCAGTACTTC. As protein: CASSFLGGGEQYF. The rearrangement links TRBV12-3 or TRBV12-4 to TRBJ2-7; 8 bases align to TRBD2. This CDR3 has 13 residues. V was pared by 3 bases and J by 6 bases, with 4 bases of the junction left unmatched.

The rearrangement links TRBV19 to TRBJ1-2; 10 bases are shared with TRBD1. With V trimmed by 5 bases and J by 6 bases, 6 bases remained unmatched. The V gene's germline CDR1 is LNHDA and CDR2 SQIVND (reference sequence). CDR3 length: 14 residues. The CDR3 coding sequence is TGTGCCAGTAGTCCCCAGGACAGGGGGAATGGCTACACCTTC. Translated: CASSPQDRGNGYTF. The complete variable domain, with remaining parts taken from reference TRBV19 and TRBJ1-2, reads DGGITQSPKYLFRKEGQNVTLSCEQNLNHDAMYWYRQDPGQGLRLIYYSQIVNDFQKGDIAEGYSVSREKKESFPLTVTSAQKNPTAFYLCASSPQDRGNGYTFGSGTRLTVV.

The table lists this clone with a few counts. The genes are TRBV16 and TRBJ1-2; possibly TRBD1 for D (6 bases). The CDR3 is made up of 15 amino acids. Germline V gene data show CDR1 as KGHSY and CDR2 as FQNENV. V lost 8 bases and J 4 bases, leaving 20 bases between the germline ends. Written as DNA, the CDR3 is TGTGCCAGCGAAAAGTCAGGGGTGGGCCCCTATGGCTACACCTTC. It specifies CASEKSGVGPYGYTF. Full variable domain (remainder filled in from reference TRBV16 and TRBJ1-2): GEEVAQTPKHLVRGEGQKAKLYCAPIKGHSYVFWYQQVLKNEFKFLISFQNENVFDETGMPKERFSAKCLPNSPCSLEIQATKLEDSAVYFCASEKSGVGPYGYTFGSGTRLTVV.

The V gene is TRBV13, the J gene TRBJ1-2; D gene uncertain. Between the trimmed V and J ends, which lost 7 bases and 7 bases, there was a span of 19 bases. The CDR3 is 14 residues long. Germline V gives CDR1 PRHDT, CDR2 FYEKMQ (reference sequence). As DNA, the CDR3 is TGTGCCAGCATCCTAGGGCTCGCGGGTGGTGGCTACACCTTC. Protein: CASILGLAGGGYTF.

V is TRBV4-2 and J is TRBJ2-2, with 7 bases lining up with TRBD2. CDR3 length: 18 residues. Trimming took 1 base from V and 5 from J; bases not matched to a gene: 13. Germline V gene data show CDR1 as LGHNA and CDR2 as YNFKEQ. In DNA, the CDR3 is TGTGCCAGCAGCCAAGTCATACTGGGGGGGATTGGGACCGGGGAGCTGTTTTTT. Amino acid sequence: CASSQVILGGIGTGELFF.

The chain uses TRBV6-5 and TRBJ1-2; 7 nucleotides agree with TRBD1. Trimming removed 5 bases from V and 2 bases from J; junction bases left unmatched: 8. The CDR3 runs to 15 residues. Germline loops: CDR1 MNHEY, CDR2 SVGAGI. CDR3 amino acids: CASSRQGGANYGYTF. Written as DNA, the CDR3 is TGTGCCAGCAGTCGGCAAGGGGGCGCCAACTATGGCTACACCTTC.

The chain joins TRBV28 to TRBJ1-3; D gene uncertain. Germline assignment: CDR1 MDHEN and CDR2 SYDVKM. Trimming left V 1 base short and J 4 bases short, with 11 bases between. CDR3 length equals 15 residues. The CDR3 here is CASSLYRAAGNTIYF. CDR3 nucleotides: TGTGCCAGCAGTTTATACCGAGCCGCAGGAAACACCATATATTTT.

The chain is built from TRBV6-5 and TRBJ1-1; D gene uncertain. This CDR3 is 14 amino acids long. CDR1 and CDR2 from the germline V gene are MNHEY and SVGAGI. With 5 bases removed from V and 1 base from J, the gap between germline ends came to 11 bases. The CDR3: CASSRTRENTEAFF. The CDR3 nucleotides are TGTGCCAGCAGTCGCACTAGGGAGAACACTGAAGCTTTCTTT.

The chain couples TRBV27 to TRBJ1-6; 8 bases match TRBD1. This CDR3 has 20 amino acids. V lost 2 bases, J lost 7 bases, and 19 bases stayed unmatched. CDR1 MNHEY and CDR2 SMNVEV come from the germline V gene (reference sequence). The CDR3 sequence: CASSLLPPRVDRGGNSPLHF. The CDR3 region has the DNA TGTGCCAGCAGTTTACTACCTCCCCGAGTTGACAGGGGAGGGAATTCACCCCTCCACTTT.

This clone was seen a few times. This rearrangement joins TRBV11-3 to TRBJ2-1, with 8 bases that match TRBD2. V trimming: 1 base; J trimming: 7 bases; junction bases outside the gene matches: 3. This CDR3 has 14 residues. Germline CDR1 SGHNT, CDR2 YENEEA. CDR3 nucleotides: TGTGCCAGCAGCTTAGGGACTAGCAGGAATGAGCAGTTCTTC. It yields the protein CASSLGTSRNEQFF.

This clone was recorded only once. This chain joins TRBV25-1 and TRBJ2-5, with 8 bases identical to TRBD1. The V and J ends lost 4 bases and 7 bases, in that order; junction bases with no gene match: 14. Germline assignment: CDR1 MGHDK and CDR2 SYGVNS. The length of the CDR3 is 16 residues. CDR3 loop: CASSAPDRGEGVTQYF. The CDR3 nucleotides read TGTGCCAGCAGTGCCCCAGACAGGGGTGAAGGAGTGACCCAGTACTTC. The entire variable domain, with the rest obtained from reference TRBV25-1 and TRBJ2-5, is as follows: EADIYQTPRYLVIGTGKKITLECSQTMGHDKMYWYQQDPGMELHLIHYSYGVNSTEKGDLSSESTVSRIRTEHFPLTLESARPSHTSQYLCASSAPDRGEGVTQYFGPGTRLLVL.

This chain joins TRBV20-1 and TRBJ2-1; TRBD2 matches at 8 bases. This CDR3 spans 16 amino acids. Germline V gene data show CDR1 as DFQATT and CDR2 as SNEGSKA (reference sequence). The trim removed 3 bases at V and 0 bases at J, leaving 7 bases unmatched. The CDR3 sequence: CSASLLAASSYNEQFF. The CDR3 nucleotides read TGCAGTGCTAGTCTACTAGCGGCCAGCTCCTACAATGAGCAGTTCTTC.

The rearrangement joins TRBV2 to TRBJ1-5, with TRBD1 identical over 11 bases. The CDR3 contains 14 residues. The V segment lost 4 bases and the J segment 6 bases; nucleotides outside the gene matches: 2. CDR1 and CDR2 (germline): SNHLY, FYNNEI. The CDR3 region has the DNA TGTGCCAGCAGTGGGGGGACAGGGGGTCAGCCCCAGCATTTT. Residues: CASSGGTGGQPQHF.

The rearrangement links TRBV30 to TRBJ2-1; TRBD1 might be the D (6 bases). Germline V CDR1 and CDR2: GTSNPN, SVGIG (reference sequence). This CDR3 comprises 13 residues. V gave up 0 bases and J gave up 13 bases, with 16 bases separating them. The DNA of the CDR3 is TGTGCCTGGAGTGTACAGGGAAGGGGCCTACAGTTCTTC. It yields the protein CAWSVQGRGLQFF.

The chain is built from TRBV28 and TRBJ1-2; 10 positions match TRBD1. The CDR3 is 13 residues long. The V gene's germline CDR1 is MDHEN and CDR2 SYDVKM. J lost 7 bases, V lost 6 bases, and 5 bases had no gene match. The chain's CDR3 is CASSQTGGGGYTF. DNA for the CDR3: TGTGCCAGCAGCCAGACAGGGGGCGGTGGCTACACCTTC.

The chain couples TRBV5-4 to TRBJ1-3, with D possibly TRBD1 on 6 matching bases. Germline V gene sequence: CDR1 SGHNT, CDR2 YYREEE (reference sequence). The CDR3 is 18 amino acids. V lost 1 base, J lost 4 bases, and 21 bases lay in between. CDR3: CASSLSSLQGLEGNTIYF. The DNA of the CDR3 is TGTGCCAGCAGCTTGTCATCCTTACAGGGCCTCGAGGGAAACACCATATATTTT.

This clone was seen more than once but under ten times. The chain is built from TRBV6-2 or TRBV6-3 and TRBJ1-4; possibly TRBD1 for D (5 bases). Germline values: CDR1 MNHEY, CDR2 SVGEGT. There are 13 residues in the CDR3. V shed 2 bases and J shed 6 bases, with 7 bases lying between them. The CDR3 here is CASSYVRDEKLFF. CDR3 nucleotide sequence: TGTGCCAGCAGTTACGTCAGGGATGAAAAACTGTTTTTT.

The chain carries TRBV15 and TRBJ1-1, with unresolved D. The CDR3 has 15 residues. Trimming pared 5 bases from V and 0 bases from J, leaving 13 bases between. CDR1 LNHNV and CDR2 YYDKDF come from the germline V gene (reference sequence). CDR3 region: CATSRARRMNTEAFF. CDR3 sequence (DNA): TGTGCCACCAGCCGTGCTAGACGGATGAACACTGAAGCTTTCTTT.

This chain uses TRBV18 with TRBJ1-2; D uncertain. The CDR3 consists of 12 residues. The V end was cut by 4 bases, the J end by 6 bases, with 9 bases between. CDR1 and CDR2 from the germline V gene are KGHSH and LQKENI. CDR3 DNA sequence: TGTGCCAGCTCACTGACATCAAATGGCTACACCTTC. It translates to CASSLTSNGYTF.

This chain connects TRBV10-3 to TRBJ2-2; TRBD2 aligns across 9 bases. This CDR3 is 17 amino acids long. The ends lost 6 bases at V and 2 bases at J; junction bases unmatched: 10. Germline CDR1 ENHRY, CDR2 SYGVKD. CDR3: CAISSGRNSFNTGELFF. In DNA form, the CDR3 reads TGTGCCATCAGCAGCGGGAGGAACTCCTTTAACACCGGGGAGCTGTTTTTT.

The chain carries TRBV19 and TRBJ2-3; 8 nucleotides agree with TRBD2. This CDR3 has 15 amino acids. The V gene's germline CDR1 is LNHDA and CDR2 SQIVND (reference sequence). Losses at the gene ends were 3 bases for V and 2 bases for J; bases not matched to a gene: 4. The CDR3 DNA is TGTGCCAGTAGTATTGAGCGGGGGACCACAGATACGCAGTATTTT. Translating it yields CASSIERGTTDTQYF.

V and J are TRBV11-3 and TRBJ2-1; 12 bases match TRBD2. The junction had 3 bases not matched to a gene; V was cut back by 4 bases and J by 5 bases. CDR1 SGHNT and CDR2 YENEEA come from the germline V gene. The CDR3 has 15 residues. The chain's CDR3 is CASSSSGRGDNEQFF. The CDR3, as DNA: TGTGCCAGCAGCTCTAGCGGGAGGGGGGACAATGAGCAGTTCTTC.

With regard to this clone: Different DNA sequences within this sample yield the same CDR3. This chain uses TRBV7-2 with TRBJ1-2, with D perhaps matching TRBD1 (6 bases). This CDR3 is 13 amino acids long. The germline gives CDR1 SGHTA, CDR2 FQGNSA. V was shortened by 5 bases and J by 1 base, with 8 bases between the two germline ends. The CDR3 DNA is TGTGCCAGCAGCCCGGACAGTAACTATGGCTACACCTTC. As protein: CASSPDSNYGYTF.